The TCR beta chain described here comes from a study of blood T cell repertoires in COVID-19. Whole-study context: There were acute and convalescent COVID-19 samples, and they came from the United States, Italy and Spain. Sources were T cells, B-cell-depleted T cells, or PBMCs; the material itself was cDNA or gDNA.

Germline V gene lookup returns CDR1 MDHEN and CDR2 SYDVKM. V dropped 8 bases and J dropped 2 bases, with 4 bases sitting between them. CDR3 length: 11 residues. Recovered participants had two consecutive negative NP/OP PCR tests, healthcare professional clearance, or symptom resolution. Only in-frame clones appear in the TCRdb table, and some are missing; sequencing was by immunoSEQ multiplex PCR. In the table there are 310,000 or so clones, about nine tenths of which are singletons. This clonotype originated in a woman between 40 and 55 years old who had recovered from COVID-19. The sequenced sample consisted of PBMCs or T cells enriched from blood (not recorded which). J is TRBJ1-5 and V is TRBV28; D gene ambiguous. The CDR3 loop is CASGRNQPQHF. CDR3 DNA: TGTGCCAGCGGGCGCAATCAGCCCCAGCATTTT.